The present T cell receptor beta chain was sequenced within a study of blood T cell repertoires in COVID-19. Study-wide context: Sources were T cells, B-cell-depleted T cells, or PBMCs; the material itself was cDNA or gDNA.

In the case of this clone: The junction departs from germline at one end; a sequencing error may be responsible.

Repertoires were generated with immunoSEQ multiplex PCR, while TCRdb's copy carries only in-frame clones and drops some. The sample consists of about 240,000 clones, about four fifths of them appearing once. This sequence originates from an elderly woman with acute or convalescent COVID-19. The specimen sequenced was peripheral blood.

This chain's CDR3 is CASSPLGTSAGETQYF. CDR3 nucleotide sequence: TGTGCTAGCAGCCCCCTCGGGACTAGCGCGGGGGAGACCCAGTACTTC. The gene calls are TRBV7-7 and TRBJ2-5; 10 nucleotides match TRBD2. The V gene's germline CDR1 is SSHAT and CDR2 FNYEAQ (reference sequence). The CDR3 totals 16 residues.